The 25 T cell receptor beta chains below were found in one sample sequenced in a study of shared clonotypes between healthy human individuals. The method was immunoSEQ multiplex PCR; TCRdb's version includes in-frame clones alone and lacks a portion of them. This table holds approximately 500,000 clones, approximately 95% found once. The sample was naive CD4+ T cells sorted from blood. Subset meaning: CD45RA+ positively selected. These receptors were taken from a woman younger than 45 in good health.

This chain links TRBV7-9 with TRBJ2-1; 9 bases fit TRBD2. With 5 bases clipped from V and 0 bases from J, the junction kept 11 bases outside the gene matches. Germline V gene sequence: CDR1 SEHNR, CDR2 FQNEAQ (reference sequence). The CDR3 covers 18 residues. CDR3 DNA sequence: TGTGCCAGCAGCCCCCGAAGACTAGCGGCCGGCTCCTACAATGAGCAGTTCTTC. This sequence encodes CASSPRRLAAGSYNEQFF. Full variable domain (outside the CDR3, taken from reference TRBV7-9 and TRBJ2-1): DTGVSQNPRHKITKRGQNVTFRCDPISEHNRLYWYRQTLGQGPEFLTYFQNEAQLEKSRLLSDRFSAERPKGSFSTLEIQRTEQGDSAMYLCASSPRRLAAGSYNEQFFGPGTRLTVL.

The gene calls are TRBV5-5 and TRBJ2-3; D is unresolved. Germline CDR1 and CDR2: SGHKS and YYEKEE (reference sequence). The germline V and J ends were trimmed by 5 bases and 0 bases, with 7 bases remaining between them. The CDR3 has 13 residues. The DNA for the CDR3 is TGTGCCAGCAGTCCCGCCAGCACAGATACGCAGTATTTT. Encoded protein: CASSPASTDTQYF.

The chain combines TRBV10-3 with TRBJ2-1, with TRBD2 as a possible D gene (6 bases). Germline lookup yields CDR1 ENHRY and CDR2 SYGVKD. The CDR3 has 15 amino acids. The V end lost 2 bases, the J end lost 1 base, and 9 bases lay between the germline ends. The CDR3 region has the DNA TGTGCCATCAGTGAGACTAGCAGTTCCTACAATGAGCAGTTCTTC. It translates to CAISETSSSYNEQFF.

V gene TRBV11-3 combines with J gene TRBJ2-1, with D tentatively TRBD2 (5 bases). CDR3 length: 13 amino acids. Germline V gives CDR1 SGHNT, CDR2 YENEEA. V was shortened by 6 bases and J by 0 bases, with 6 bases between the two germline ends. CDR3 in amino acids: CASSLASYNEQFF. The CDR3 region has the DNA TGTGCCAGCAGTCTAGCCTCCTACAATGAGCAGTTCTTC.

The chain carries TRBV21-1 and TRBJ2-7; TRBD1 was called by the table and not checked on the DNA. TRBV21-1 is recorded as a pseudogene. The CDR3 loop spans 14 amino acids. This CDR3 reads CASSPTGISYEQYF. The CDR3 nucleotides are TGTGCCAGCAGCCCCACAGGGATTTCCTACGAGCAGTACTTC.

The rearrangement uses TRBV5-5 and TRBJ1-3; no definite D call. The CDR3 is made up of 15 amino acids. Trimming stripped 1 base from V and 0 bases from J, with 8 bases between. Germline loops: CDR1 SGHKS, CDR2 YYEKEE (reference sequence). The CDR3 bases are TGTGCCAGCAGCTTGTCTGGGAACTCTGGAAACACCATATATTTT. Its protein is CASSLSGNSGNTIYF.

The chain combines TRBV28 with TRBJ2-5; unclear D gene. The CDR3 runs 17 residues. The ends were cut back, 3 bases at V and 1 base at J, with 18 bases in the middle. Germline V gene lookup returns CDR1 MDHEN and CDR2 SYDVKM. CDR3 in amino acids: CASSFPRTTRAQETQYF. In DNA form, the CDR3 reads TGTGCCAGCAGTTTCCCCAGGACCACCCGGGCCCAAGAGACCCAGTACTTC.

The CDR3 nucleotides are TGTGCCAGCAGTTTCGAGGGGAGTCTTATGCTCTACGAGCAGTACTTC. This codes for CASSFEGSLMLYEQYF. J is TRBJ2-7 and V is TRBV27; either TRBD1 or TRBD2 may fit D (5 bases each). Trimming cost V 3 bases and J 3 bases, with 18 bases left between them. The CDR3 consists of 16 residues. The germline V gene encodes CDR1 MNHEY and CDR2 SMNVEV (reference sequence).

The chain uses TRBV19 and TRBJ1-2, with D tentatively TRBD1 (5 bases). V was pared by 2 bases and J by 4 bases, with 14 bases between. Germline V gene data show CDR1 as LNHDA and CDR2 as SQIVND (reference sequence). CDR3 length: 15 amino acids. The CDR3 DNA is TGTGCCAGTAGTATATCAAGGGGCTCGGGCTATGGCTACACCTTC. Translating gives CASSISRGSGYGYTF.

This clone was seen only once. The chain couples TRBV29-1 to TRBJ2-1, with 7 nucleotides matching TRBD2. Germline CDR1 SQVTM, CDR2 ANQGSEA. J lost 7 bases, V lost 6 bases, and 9 bases had no gene match. The CDR3 is 13 residues long. CDR3 amino acids: CSVPTRRENEQFF. The CDR3 bases are TGCAGCGTGCCGACTAGGCGGGAGAATGAGCAGTTCTTC.

The CDR3 spells CASSVGPGGWGYGAYEQYF. The CDR3 DNA reads TGTGCCAGCAGCGTAGGCCCGGGCGGGTGGGGGTATGGCGCATACGAGCAGTACTTC. The V call is TRBV9, the J call TRBJ2-5, with D perhaps matching TRBD1 or TRBD2 (5 bases each). The tail of the sequence fits TRBJ2-7 better, so the J call may be wrong. Germline V lookup: CDR1 SGDLS, CDR2 YYNGEE. The CDR3 loop spans 19 amino acids.

This chain uses TRBV10-1 with TRBJ1-3; D is unclear. V lost 2 bases and J 0 bases, leaving 5 bases between the germline ends. This CDR3 region has 14 residues. The germline gives CDR1 WNHNN, CDR2 SYGVQD (reference sequence). CDR3: CASSENYSGNTIYF. CDR3 DNA sequence: TGCGCCAGCAGTGAGAATTACTCTGGAAACACCATATATTTT.

The chain joins TRBV9 to TRBJ2-1; D assignment may be TRBD1 or TRBD2 (6 bases each). CDR1 is SGDLS and CDR2 is YYNGEE in the germline V gene. CDR3 size: 14 residues. Trimming removed 3 bases from V and 4 bases from J, with 11 bases in between. The CDR3 sequence is CASSAGAIYNEQFF. The CDR3 nucleotides read TGTGCCAGCAGCGCGGGGGCGATTTACAATGAGCAGTTCTTC.

Only one count was recorded for this clone. The rearrangement joins TRBV10-3 to TRBJ1-5; TRBD1 agrees at 8 bases. Germline assignment: CDR1 ENHRY and CDR2 SYGVKD. CDR3 length equals 15 residues. Trimming removed 4 bases from V and 4 bases from J; junction bases left unmatched: 6. The CDR3 DNA reads as TGTGCCATCAGTGCGGGACAGGTCGATAATCAGCCCCAGCATTTT. It is translated as CAISAGQVDNQPQHF.

This clone was observed once. The CDR3 DNA reads as TGTGCCAGCAGTTCCGGGGCGGAATCTAACTATGGCTACACCTTC. It is translated as CASSSGAESNYGYTF. This chain links TRBV28 with TRBJ1-2; tentatively, D is TRBD1 (5 bases). This CDR3 region has 15 residues. Trimming removed 4 bases from V and 0 bases from J, with 12 bases in between. The germline gives CDR1 MDHEN, CDR2 SYDVKM.

The chain couples TRBV27 to TRBJ2-7; 10 nucleotides agree with TRBD1. Looked up from germline, CDR1 is MNHEY and CDR2 is SMNVEV (reference sequence). V shed 5 bases, J shed 7 bases, and the junction held 11 bases outside the gene matches. The length of the CDR3 is 15 residues. Here the CDR3 reads CASSPLDRGTGEQYF. In nucleotides, the CDR3 is TGTGCCAGCAGTCCCCTGGACAGGGGGACGGGTGAGCAGTACTTC.

This chain links TRBV19 with TRBJ1-1; D gene uncertain. Deletions cut 9 bases from V and 3 bases from J, with 17 bases between. In germline, CDR1 is LNHDA, CDR2 SQIVND (reference sequence). The length of the CDR3 is 14 residues. This CDR3 is CASSPVSVDTEAFF. CDR3 nucleotides: TGTGCCAGCTCTCCGGTATCAGTAGACACTGAAGCTTTCTTT.

The genes are TRBV19 and TRBJ2-5; 7 bases line up with TRBD1. The J call is doubtful: the DNA matches TRBJ2-7 better. The CDR3 extends over 15 amino acids. Germline CDR1 reads LNHDA; CDR2 reads SQIVND (reference sequence). The CDR3 DNA follows: TGTGCCAGTAGTGTAACAGGGGTTAGGCGTTACGAGCAGTACTTC. This encodes CASSVTGVRRYEQYF.

This chain uses TRBV27 with TRBJ2-1; 10 nucleotides agree with TRBD1. The CDR3 extends over 16 amino acids. Unmatched junction bases numbered 8, after V lost 5 bases and J lost 4 bases. In germline, CDR1 is MNHEY, CDR2 SMNVEV (reference sequence). The CDR3 DNA reads as TGTGCCAGCAGTAAACTCCGGGACAGGGGATACAATGAGCAGTTCTTC. This codes for CASSKLRDRGYNEQFF.

The chain combines TRBV6-1 with TRBJ1-4; unclear D gene. There are 17 residues in the CDR3. The ends were cut back, 2 bases at V and 8 bases at J, with 21 bases in the middle. Germline CDR1 MNHNS, CDR2 SASEGT. CDR3 nucleotides: TGTGCCAGCAGTGAAAATAGGGTAGTGGGTCCATGGGAAAAACTGTTTTTT. It translates to CASSENRVVGPWEKLFF.

This chain joins TRBV4-1 and TRBJ1-1; D call uncertain. V lost 2 bases and J 0 bases, leaving 10 bases between the germline ends. This CDR3 is built from 15 residues. The germline CDR1 and CDR2 sequences are MGHRA and YSYEKL. CDR3 coding DNA: TGCGCCAGCAGCCAACTTTCTCGGATGAACACTGAAGCTTTCTTT. Translation: CASSQLSRMNTEAFF.

The gene calls are TRBV4-1 and TRBJ1-4; 7 nucleotides match TRBD1. The CDR3 is 16 amino acids. V lost 0 bases and J lost 1; bases outside the gene matches: 2. In germline, CDR1 is MGHRA, CDR2 YSYEKL. The CDR3 sequence: CASSQDRGLTNEKLFF. DNA for the CDR3: TGCGCCAGCAGCCAAGACAGGGGGTTAACTAATGAAAAACTGTTTTTT.

The chain recombines TRBV5-1 with TRBJ2-7; D gene ambiguous. Germline V CDR1 and CDR2: SGHRS, YFSETQ. The CDR3 totals 13 residues. V shed 3 bases and J shed 7 bases, with 14 bases lying between them. The CDR3 nucleotides read TGCGCCAGCAGCTCCCGGATCATCGATGAGCAGTACTTC. Protein: CASSSRIIDEQYF.

J is TRBJ2-2 and V is TRBV29-1, with D maybe TRBD2 (6 bases). The CDR3 consists of 13 residues. The V gene's germline CDR1 is SQVTM and CDR2 ANQGSEA. V lost 5 bases, J lost 7 bases, and 14 bases lay in between. The CDR3 here is CSVIREFGGELFF. Written as DNA, the CDR3 is TGCAGCGTTATCCGGGAGTTCGGCGGGGAGCTGTTTTTT.

The chain uses TRBV7-9 and TRBJ2-3; D ambiguous. This CDR3 has 15 residues. Per germline, CDR1 SEHNR and CDR2 FQNEAQ (reference sequence). Trimming left V 1 base short and J 5 bases short, with 13 bases between. The CDR3 sequence is CASSLVPGSRDTQYF. The CDR3 DNA reads as TGTGCCAGCAGCTTAGTCCCGGGTTCGAGAGATACGCAGTATTTT.